The 27 T cell receptor beta chains below were found in one sample sequenced in a study of OX40 agonist ivuxolimab in advanced cancers. Library preparation employed the immunoSEQ multiplex PCR assay. TCRdb holds this immuneACCESS table with in-frame rearrangements only. Some clones are missing; in checked studies, unresolved V genes explain under half, and the rest has no known cause. Present in this sample are fewer than 14,000 clones, roughly three quarters of which were seen just once. The leading ten clones occupy about 15% of the sample. This specimen consisted of CD4+ or CD8+ T cells sorted from blood, obtained in a trial of the OX40 agonist ivuxolimab. These receptors originate from an adult with an advanced solid tumor such as melanoma, head and neck, liver or kidney cancer.

This clone was recorded a few times. The chain links TRBV7-9 to TRBJ1-1, with D maybe TRBD1 (5 bases). Germline loops: CDR1 SEHNR, CDR2 FQNEAQ (reference sequence). The CDR3 sequence is 13 residues long. Trimming removed 5 bases from V and 0 bases from J, with 7 bases in between. The CDR3 is CASSDSLNTEAFF. The CDR3 DNA reads as TGTGCCAGCAGCGACAGCTTGAACACTGAAGCTTTCTTT.

The genes are TRBV4-1 and TRBJ2-6; D gene ambiguous. CDR1 MGHRA and CDR2 YSYEKL come from the germline V gene. The CDR3 runs to 17 residues. Trimming shortened V by 0 bases and J by 1 base, and 10 bases separated the two germline ends. The CDR3 DNA reads as TGCGCCAGCAGCCAAGATCGTCCGTCATCTGGGGCCAACGTCCTGACTTTC. As protein: CASSQDRPSSGANVLTF.

The gene calls are TRBV6-5 and TRBJ2-7; 8 nucleotides line up with TRBD1. J gave up 4 bases and V 5 bases, and 7 bases lay outside the gene matches. This CDR3 comprises 14 residues. The germline V gene has CDR1 MNHEY and CDR2 SVGAGI. CDR3 DNA sequence: TGTGCCAGCAGTACAGGGGGAACCGGGTACGAGCAGTACTTC. As protein: CASSTGGTGYEQYF.

This chain connects TRBV27 to TRBJ2-7; 13 bases map to TRBD2. Germline V CDR1 and CDR2: MNHEY, SMNVEV (reference sequence). The CDR3 is made up of 15 amino acids. The V segment lost 6 bases and the J segment 0 bases; nucleotides outside the gene matches: 2. This chain's CDR3 is CASRGLAGTSYEQYF. For the CDR3, the DNA is TGTGCCAGCAGGGGACTAGCGGGGACCTCCTACGAGCAGTACTTC.

This chain uses TRBV9 with TRBJ2-5; possible D gene TRBD2, 5 bases. V was clipped by 0 bases and J by 2 bases, with 11 bases between them. The CDR3 has 15 amino acids. Germline V CDR1 and CDR2: SGDLS, YYNGEE. CDR3 residues: CASSVDVLEQETQYF. The CDR3 DNA is TGTGCCAGCAGCGTAGATGTACTAGAACAAGAGACCCAGTACTTC.

The chain uses TRBV6-1 and TRBJ2-7; possibly TRBD2 for D (6 bases). Germline V lookup: CDR1 MNHNS, CDR2 SASEGT. Trimming removed 7 bases at V and 3 bases at J, with 16 bases between. This CDR3 comprises 14 residues. The CDR3 loop reads CASKTLGGYYEQYF. CDR3 sequence (DNA): TGTGCCAGCAAAACTTTGGGGGGTTACTACGAGCAGTACTTC.

V and J are TRBV11-2 and TRBJ2-2, with D perhaps TRBD1 or TRBD2 (7 bases each). Trimming removed 4 bases from V and 5 bases from J, with 14 bases in between. CDR1 SGHAT and CDR2 FQNNGV come from the germline V gene. This CDR3 has 15 amino acids. The CDR3 protein is CASSWGRGPTGELFF. In DNA, the CDR3 is TGTGCCAGCAGCTGGGGGAGGGGGCCGACCGGGGAGCTGTTTTTT. Supplemented by reference TRBV11-2 and TRBJ2-2, the full variable domain reads EAGVAQSPRYKIIEKRQSVAFWCNPISGHATLYWYQQILGQGPKLLIQFQNNGVVDDSQLPKDRFSAERLKGVDSTLKIQPAKLEDSAVYLCASSWGRGPTGELFFGEGSRLTVL.

The chain links TRBV9 to TRBJ2-1; 12 bases line up with TRBD2. The CDR3 sequence is 15 residues long. The V gene end was trimmed by 0 bases and the J gene end by 7 bases; junction bases not matched to a gene: 2. Per germline, CDR1 SGDLS and CDR2 YYNGEE. The CDR3 region is CASSVEGLAGNEQFF. The CDR3 DNA follows: TGTGCCAGCAGCGTAGAGGGACTAGCGGGTAATGAGCAGTTCTTC.

The CDR3 DNA is TGTGCCAGCAGCTTAGAAGCATCCGGCACTGAAGCTTTCTTT. This sequence encodes CASSLEASGTEAFF. The chain links TRBV7-2 to TRBJ1-1, with D uncertain. Germline V gene sequence: CDR1 SGHTA, CDR2 FQGNSA. The CDR3 totals 14 residues. Trimming shortened V by 1 base and J by 4 bases, and 10 bases separated the two germline ends. Full variable domain (outside the CDR3, taken from reference TRBV7-2 and TRBJ1-1): GAGVSQSPSNKVTEKGKDVELRCDPISGHTALYWYRQSLGQGLEFLIYFQGNSAPDKSGLPSDRFSAERTGGSVSTLTIQRTQQEDSAVYLCASSLEASGTEAFFGQGTRLTVV.

This clone was picked up one time. This sequence joins TRBV30 and TRBJ2-7; TRBD2 might be the D (6 bases). The CDR3 contains 14 residues. The V end was cut by 3 bases, the J end by 4 bases, with 16 bases between. Germline loops: CDR1 GTSNPN, CDR2 SVGIG (reference sequence). DNA for the CDR3: TGTGCCTGGAGCACTGGGGCGGGGATGTACGAGCAGTACTTC. Its translation is CAWSTGAGMYEQYF.

This clone was seen only a few times. The chain is built from TRBV11-2 and TRBJ2-1; possible D gene TRBD2, 6 bases. The germline V gene encodes CDR1 SGHAT and CDR2 FQNNGV. Trimming stripped 5 bases from V and 15 bases from J, with 23 bases between. The CDR3 has 14 residues. In DNA form, the CDR3 reads TGTGCCAGCAGCCGGGGAGGAGGGGTCCCAGCGCGGTTCTTC. Its protein product is CASSRGGGVPARFF.

This clone is medium-sized within its sample. The chain recombines TRBV27 with TRBJ2-3; D call uncertain. The CDR3 loop spans 13 amino acids. The germline V gene encodes CDR1 MNHEY and CDR2 SMNVEV (reference sequence). V lost 3 bases and J 7 bases, leaving 11 bases between the germline ends. CDR3 sequence (DNA): TGTGCCAGCAGTTTTACGAGGATGAATACGCAGTATTTT. It encodes CASSFTRMNTQYF.

This clone is categorized as medium-sized. V gene TRBV2 combines with J gene TRBJ1-2; D possibly corresponds to TRBD1 (5 bases). V was cut by 4 bases and J by 5 bases, with 8 bases left in between. Germline CDR1 reads SNHLY; CDR2 reads FYNNEI. The CDR3 has 12 residues. Here the CDR3 DNA reads TGTGCCAGCAGTGCCTCAGGGTATGGCTACACCTTC. This codes for CASSASGYGYTF.

This chain joins TRBV13 and TRBJ1-2, with D perhaps TRBD1 (5 bases). CDR3 length: 17 residues. Trimming took off 4 bases at V and 4 bases at J, with 22 bases between the two ends. CDR1 is PRHDT, CDR2 FYEKMQ, per germline (reference sequence). As DNA, the CDR3 is TGTGCCAGCAGCTACGTCTATGGCAGGGACGAAATCTATGGCTACACCTTC. As protein: CASSYVYGRDEIYGYTF.

J is TRBJ2-3 and V is TRBV19; 8 bases map to TRBD2. The V gene's germline CDR1 is LNHDA and CDR2 SQIVND (reference sequence). The junction had 5 bases not matched to a gene; V was cut back by 1 base and J by 5 bases. This CDR3 comprises 15 residues. CDR3: CASSIGRGGIDTQYF. In nucleotides, the CDR3 is TGTGCCAGTAGTATAGGACGGGGGGGCATAGATACGCAGTATTTT.

The gene calls are TRBV4-2 and TRBJ1-6; TRBD1 matches 7 bases. The V and J ends lost 5 bases and 7 bases, in that order; junction bases with no gene match: 8. CDR3 length: 15 residues. Germline V lookup: CDR1 LGHNA, CDR2 YNFKEQ. The CDR3 spells CASSLEGAQNSPLHF. CDR3 coding DNA: TGTGCCAGCAGCTTGGAGGGGGCGCAGAATTCACCCCTCCACTTT.

V and J are TRBV2 and TRBJ2-1, with TRBD1 as a possible D gene (6 bases). V lost 4 bases, J lost 2 bases, and 9 bases lay in between. This CDR3 region has 14 residues. Germline values: CDR1 SNHLY, CDR2 FYNNEI. CDR3 coding DNA: TGTGCCAGCAGTGGTCGGACAGCCTACAATGAGCAGTTCTTC. Its protein is CASSGRTAYNEQFF.

This clone was observed once. The chain uses TRBV27 and TRBJ2-3, with 13 bases lining up with TRBD2. With 5 bases clipped from V and 7 bases from J, the junction kept 6 bases outside the gene matches. CDR1 MNHEY and CDR2 SMNVEV come from the germline V gene (reference sequence). This CDR3 has 15 amino acids. CDR3 loop: CASSLGGLAGHTQYF. CDR3 coding DNA: TGTGCCAGCAGTCTAGGGGGACTAGCGGGACATACGCAGTATTTT.

This rearrangement joins TRBV30 to TRBJ2-2; 9 nucleotides line up with TRBD2. This CDR3 contains 15 residues. V was pared by 3 bases and J by 2 bases, with 4 bases of the junction left unmatched. Germline V gene data show CDR1 as GTSNPN and CDR2 as SVGIG (reference sequence). CDR3 coding DNA: TGTGCCTGGAGAGCTAGCGGGATAAACACCGGGGAGCTGTTTTTT. Its translation: CAWRASGINTGELFF.

This clone is a singleton in its sample. V usage is TRBV7-2 and J usage is TRBJ2-1, with 8 bases identical to TRBD2. The junction had 5 bases not matched to a gene; V was cut back by 3 bases and J by 4 bases. The CDR3 length is 15 residues. Germline CDR1 SGHTA, CDR2 FQGNSA. CDR3: CASSFSGSIYNEQFF. In DNA, the CDR3 is TGTGCCAGCAGCTTCAGCGGGAGTATATACAATGAGCAGTTCTTC. The complete variable domain, with remaining parts taken from reference TRBV7-2 and TRBJ2-1, reads GAGVSQSPSNKVTEKGKDVELRCDPISGHTALYWYRQSLGQGLEFLIYFQGNSAPDKSGLPSDRFSAERTGGSVSTLTIQRTQQEDSAVYLCASSFSGSIYNEQFFGPGTRLTVL.

The V gene is TRBV11-3, the J gene TRBJ1-1; perhaps TRBD1 as D (6 bases). The V gene's germline CDR1 is SGHNT and CDR2 YENEEA. Trimming removed 4 bases from V and 3 bases from J, with 9 bases in between. This CDR3 has 13 residues. CDR3 residues: CASSSGVDTEAFF. The CDR3 DNA sequence: TGTGCCAGCAGCTCAGGGGTAGACACTGAAGCTTTCTTT.

Worth noting for this clone: The same CDR3 is also encoded by other DNA sequences in this sample. V and J are TRBV5-6 and TRBJ2-7, with D perhaps matching TRBD2 (6 bases). This CDR3 region has 14 residues. Germline V gene data show CDR1 as SGHDT and CDR2 as YYEEEE. Trimming took 0 bases from V and 0 from J, leaving 7 bases between them. The CDR3 loop reads CASSLGGDSYEQYF. Written as DNA, the CDR3 is TGTGCCAGCAGCTTGGGCGGGGACTCCTACGAGCAGTACTTC.

This clone was observed a single time. This chain connects TRBV7-9 to TRBJ1-1, with D unresolved. Germline V CDR1 and CDR2: SEHNR, FQNEAQ (reference sequence). Trimming cost V 4 bases and J 1 base, with 7 bases left between them. The CDR3 is 13 residues long. The CDR3 DNA sequence: TGTGCCAGCAGCTCTCCGGGGAACACTGAAGCTTTCTTT. This translates into CASSSPGNTEAFF.

This chain links TRBV6-5 with TRBJ1-4; D uncertain. Germline V lookup: CDR1 MNHEY, CDR2 SVGAGI. The CDR3 length is 15 residues. The V gene lost 0 bases and the J gene lost 3 bases, with 8 bases spanning the gap. For the CDR3, the DNA is TGTGCCAGCAGTTACTCGGACGGTTCTAATGAAAAACTGTTTTTT. Translation: CASSYSDGSNEKLFF.

CDR3 in amino acids: CASSSIAGGERRNGYTF. As DNA, the CDR3 is TGTGCCAGCAGTTCCATTGCAGGGGGTGAGAGAAGAAATGGCTACACCTTC. The chain combines TRBV28 with TRBJ1-2; 7 positions agree with TRBD1. J lost 6 bases, V lost 4 bases, and 17 bases had no gene match. The CDR3 consists of 17 residues. In germline, CDR1 is MDHEN, CDR2 SYDVKM.

By sample share, this clone is medium-sized. This chain joins TRBV27 and TRBJ1-2; D is possibly TRBD1 (5 bases). V shed 5 bases and J shed 12 bases, with 13 bases lying between them. CDR3 length: 11 residues. Germline V lookup: CDR1 MNHEY, CDR2 SMNVEV (reference sequence). CDR3 loop: CASSPDILDTF. The CDR3 bases are TGTGCCAGCAGTCCGGACATCCTTGACACCTTC.

The rearrangement links TRBV9 to TRBJ2-5; no clear D gene. Germline CDR1 SGDLS, CDR2 YYNGEE. V lost 0 bases and J 1 base, leaving 10 bases between the germline ends. The CDR3 contains 15 residues. The CDR3 sequence is CASSVEVGFQETQYF. DNA of the CDR3: TGTGCCAGCAGCGTAGAGGTGGGGTTCCAAGAGACCCAGTACTTC. Full variable domain (remainder filled in from reference TRBV9 and TRBJ2-5): DSGVTQTPKHLITATGQRVTLRCSPRSGDLSVYWYQQSLDQGLQFLIQYYNGEERAKGNILERFSAQQFPDLHSELNLSSLELGDSALYFCASSVEVGFQETQYFGPGTRLLVL.